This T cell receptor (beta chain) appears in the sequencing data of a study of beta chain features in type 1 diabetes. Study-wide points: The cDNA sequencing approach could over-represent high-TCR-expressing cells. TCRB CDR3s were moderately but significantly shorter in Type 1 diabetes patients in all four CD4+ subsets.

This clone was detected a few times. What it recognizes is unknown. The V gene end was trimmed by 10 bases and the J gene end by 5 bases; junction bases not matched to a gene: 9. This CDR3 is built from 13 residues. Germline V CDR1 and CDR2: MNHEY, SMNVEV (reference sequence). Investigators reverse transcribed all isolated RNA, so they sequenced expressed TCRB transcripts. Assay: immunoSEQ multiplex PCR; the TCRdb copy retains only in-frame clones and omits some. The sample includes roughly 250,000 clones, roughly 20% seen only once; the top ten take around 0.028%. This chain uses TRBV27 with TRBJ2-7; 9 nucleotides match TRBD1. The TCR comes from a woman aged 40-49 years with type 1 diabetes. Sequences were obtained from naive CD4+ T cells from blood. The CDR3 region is CATSGTGLHEQYF. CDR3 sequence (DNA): TGTGCCACATCCGGGACAGGGTTGCACGAGCAGTACTTC.